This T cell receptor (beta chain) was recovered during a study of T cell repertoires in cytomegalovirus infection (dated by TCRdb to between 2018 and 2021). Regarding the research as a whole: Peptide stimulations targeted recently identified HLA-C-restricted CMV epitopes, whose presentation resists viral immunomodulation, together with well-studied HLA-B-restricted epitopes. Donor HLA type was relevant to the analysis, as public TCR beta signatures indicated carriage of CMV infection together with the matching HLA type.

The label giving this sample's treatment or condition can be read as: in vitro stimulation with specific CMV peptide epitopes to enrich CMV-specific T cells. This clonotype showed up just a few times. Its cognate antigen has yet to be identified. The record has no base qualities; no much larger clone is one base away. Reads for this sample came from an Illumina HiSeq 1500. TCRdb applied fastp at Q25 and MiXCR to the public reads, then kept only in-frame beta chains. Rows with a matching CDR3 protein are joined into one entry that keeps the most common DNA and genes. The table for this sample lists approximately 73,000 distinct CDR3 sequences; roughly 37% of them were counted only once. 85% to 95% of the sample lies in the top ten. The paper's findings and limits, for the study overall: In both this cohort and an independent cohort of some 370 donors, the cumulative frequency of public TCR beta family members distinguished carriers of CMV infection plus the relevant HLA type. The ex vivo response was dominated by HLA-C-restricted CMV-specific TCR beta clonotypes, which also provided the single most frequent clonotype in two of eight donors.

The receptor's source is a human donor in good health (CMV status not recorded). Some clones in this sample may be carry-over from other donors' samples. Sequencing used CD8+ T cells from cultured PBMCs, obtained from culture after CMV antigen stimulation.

The CDR3 reads CASSIEVAGLAFGNEQFF. In nucleotide form, the sequence is TGTGCCAGTAGTATAGAGGTAGCGGGACTAGCGTTTGGTAATGAGCAGTTCTTC. The chain was built from TRBV19 and TRBJ2-1; TRBD2 aligns with 10 central bases. Its CDR3 holds 18 amino acids, cysteine through phenylalanine. The read is trimmed to its CDR3 DNA, 54 bases read in frame from base 1. Trimming leaves V shorter by 0 bases and J shorter by 7 bases, with the junction holding 12 bases beyond the gene matches. CDR1 and CDR2, looked up from the germline V gene (reference sequence), are LNHDA and SQIVND.